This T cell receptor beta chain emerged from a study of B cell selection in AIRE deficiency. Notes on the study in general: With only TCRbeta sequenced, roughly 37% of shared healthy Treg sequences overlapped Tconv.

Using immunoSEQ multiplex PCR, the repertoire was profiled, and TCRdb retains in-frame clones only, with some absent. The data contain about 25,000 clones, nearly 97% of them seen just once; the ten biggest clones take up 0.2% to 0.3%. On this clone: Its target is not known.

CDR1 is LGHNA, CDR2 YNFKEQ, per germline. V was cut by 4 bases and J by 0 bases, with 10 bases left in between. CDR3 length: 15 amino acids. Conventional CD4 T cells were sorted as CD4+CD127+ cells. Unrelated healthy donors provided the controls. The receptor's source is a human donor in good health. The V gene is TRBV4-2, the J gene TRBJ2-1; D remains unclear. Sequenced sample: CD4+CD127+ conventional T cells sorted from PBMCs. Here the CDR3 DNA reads TGTGCCAGCAGCCTGAGAATGAGCTCCTACAATGAGCAGTTCTTC. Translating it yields CASSLRMSSYNEQFF.